The clone carrying this T cell receptor (beta chain) was counted only a few times. Its target is not known. Other DNA variants within this sample encode the same CDR3. J lost 2 bases, V lost 5 bases, and 3 bases had no gene match. Germline CDR1 and CDR2: SGHTA and FQGNSA. The CDR3 spans 14 residues. Reverse transcription of all isolated RNA meant that expressed TCRB transcripts were sequenced. Generated by immunoSEQ multiplex PCR, the TCRdb table keeps only in-frame clones and is missing some. This sample carries some 150,000 clones, approximately 10% of them seen once, and the ten largest clones take roughly 0.72%. Researchers reported sorting CD4+ naive, central memory, regulatory and stem cell-like memory cells via CD45RO/CCR7/CD25/CD127/CD95/CD27. The data originate from a study of beta chain features in type 1 diabetes. Overall study results and limits: Within each of all four CD4+ subsets, Type 1 diabetes patients had TCRB CDR3s that were moderately but significantly shorter. The naive, central memory and Treg TCRB repertoires showed an apparent similarity that was greater among patients than among healthy donors. Over-representation of high TCR-expressing cells was a possible consequence of cDNA sequencing.

Sequences were obtained from central memory CD4+ T cells from blood. This TCR derives from a woman in her 30s with type 1 diabetes. J is TRBJ2-3 and V is TRBV7-2, with TRBD1 identical over 8 bases. The CDR3 sequence: CASSRDRFTDTQYF. The DNA of the CDR3 is TGTGCCAGCAGCCGGGACAGGTTCACAGATACGCAGTATTTT.